This TCR beta chain is drawn from a study of T-cell memory formation after mild COVID-19. The study, taken as a whole, reports: The study found balanced CD4/CD8 in clones contracting day 15 to 85 and a CD4+ lean in later expanders.

Looked up from germline, CDR1 is MNHGY and CDR2 is SAAAGT. V lost 2 bases to trimming and J lost 5 bases, with 13 bases between them. The CDR3 has 15 residues. 5'RACE, which relied on constant-segment primers, yielded TCR alpha and TCR beta cDNA libraries carrying sample barcodes and UMIs. TCRdb reprocessed the 5' RACE reads via MiXCR and lists one record per CDR3 protein. The sample lists 250,000 to 300,000 distinct CDR3 sequences; about a sixth were seen once. About this clonotype itself: The antigen remains unidentified.

Sequencing used PBMCs or a T cell subset sorted from them (not recorded which). The chain uses TRBV6-8 and TRBJ2-1; the D call may be TRBD1 or TRBD2 (6 bases each). The sequence was obtained from a man aged 18 to 35 who had mild COVID-19 (a few samples of this study predate the infection). Cell type and time point are not known. The CDR3 nucleotides are TGTGCCAGCAGTTACAACGGGGGCCCCCACAATGAGCAGTTCTTC. As protein: CASSYNGGPHNEQFF.